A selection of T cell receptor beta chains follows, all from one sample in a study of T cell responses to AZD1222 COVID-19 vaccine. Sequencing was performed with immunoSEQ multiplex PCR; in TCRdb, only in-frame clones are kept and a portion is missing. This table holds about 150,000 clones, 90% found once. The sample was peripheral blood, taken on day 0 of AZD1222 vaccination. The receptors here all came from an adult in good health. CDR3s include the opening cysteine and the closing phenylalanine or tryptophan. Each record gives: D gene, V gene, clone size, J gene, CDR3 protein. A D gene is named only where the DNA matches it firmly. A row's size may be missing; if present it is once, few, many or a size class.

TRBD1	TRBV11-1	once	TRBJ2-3	CASLQGKVGTDTQYF
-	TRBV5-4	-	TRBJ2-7	CASSLESGVTEQYF
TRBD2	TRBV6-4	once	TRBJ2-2	CASSEAGEGTGELFF
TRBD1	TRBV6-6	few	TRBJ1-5	CASSPQLVGTGGNQPQHF
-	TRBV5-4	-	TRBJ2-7	CASSTGNSYEQYF
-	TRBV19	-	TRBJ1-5	CASRPLVSGNQPQHF
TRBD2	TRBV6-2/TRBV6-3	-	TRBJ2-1	CASSLKLAGGGYEQFF
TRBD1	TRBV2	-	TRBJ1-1	CASSISGQADTEAFF
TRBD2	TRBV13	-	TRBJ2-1	CASSMGLADSYNEQFF
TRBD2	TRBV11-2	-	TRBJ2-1	CASSLTLAGGQSSYNEQFF
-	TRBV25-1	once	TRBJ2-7	CASSEGARHSSYEQYF
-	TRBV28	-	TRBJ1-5	CASSLLQGTQPQHF
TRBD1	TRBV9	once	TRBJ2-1	CASSAPGQGYSEQFF
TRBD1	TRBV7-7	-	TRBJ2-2	CASSPGTGTGELFF
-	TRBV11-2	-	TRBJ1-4	CASSLDGGGNEKLFF
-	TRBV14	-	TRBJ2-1	CASSLREGTSNEQFF
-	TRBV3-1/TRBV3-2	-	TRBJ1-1	CASVQSTMNTEAFF
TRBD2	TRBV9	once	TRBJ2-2	CASRAPSGANTGELFF
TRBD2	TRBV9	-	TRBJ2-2	CASSGAGQTSGKSGELFF
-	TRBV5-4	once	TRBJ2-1	CASSIAGSKGNNEQFF
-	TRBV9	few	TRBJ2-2	CASSVVQGNTGELFF
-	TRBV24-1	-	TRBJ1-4	CATSDSGTDEKLFF
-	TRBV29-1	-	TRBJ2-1	CSVDRTAYNEQFF
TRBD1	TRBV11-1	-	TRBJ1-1	CASSLAATGFSEAFF
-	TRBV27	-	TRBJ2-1	CASSLYTVGEQFF